Described below is a single TCR beta chain sequence and its context. The germline CDR1 and CDR2 sequences are LNHNV and YYDKDF (reference sequence). V gave up 4 bases and J gave up 4 bases, with 10 bases separating them. The CDR3 consists of 14 residues. This entry comes from a study of blood T cell repertoires in COVID-19. Overall study: COVID-19 samples, acute and convalescent, were from the United States, Italy and Spain.

Profiled with immunoSEQ multiplex PCR; TCRdb holds only in-frame clones, not every one. The data show approximately 61,000 clones, 65% to 85% seen once. Material for sequencing was peripheral blood. This TCR was recovered from a woman in her 70s with acute or convalescent COVID-19. The chain carries TRBV15 and TRBJ2-2; a possible D gene is TRBD1 (5 bases). The CDR3 region has the DNA TGTGCCACCAGCATTTCAGGGCTCACCGGGGAGCTGTTTTTT. Its protein is CATSISGLTGELFF.